Listed below are T cell receptor beta chains from one sample, sequenced in a study of blood T cell repertoires in COVID-19. TCRdb's table, derived via immunoSEQ multiplex PCR, lists solely in-frame clones and lacks some. The sample contains fewer than 200,000 clones, approximately 85% of which appear only once. Sequencing used peripheral blood. These receptors all stem from a man aged 55 to 69 who had recovered from COVID-19. CDR3s include the opening cysteine and the closing phenylalanine or tryptophan. A D gene is named only where the DNA matches it firmly. Where a row states a size, it is once, few, many or the class of an expanded clone; other rows omit it.

j_call,clone_size,d_call,v_call,cdr3_nt,cdr3_aa
TRBJ1-1,.,TRBD1,TRBV7-9,TGTGCCAGCAGCCGTCAGGGGGGTGAAACTGAAGCTTTCTTT,CASSRQGGETEAFF
TRBJ2-7,.,TRBD1,TRBV5-4,TGTGCCAGCAGCTCGAGACAGGGGGGTATGAACGAGCAGTACTTC,CASSSRQGGMNEQYF
TRBJ1-1,.,.,TRBV5-1,TGCGCCAGCAGCTCGGGCCTGGGGGCGAACACTGAAGCTTTCTTT,CASSSGLGANTEAFF
TRBJ2-2,.,TRBD1,TRBV10-3,TGTGCCATCAGTGTTAACCGGGACAGCGGGGAGCTGTTTTTT,CAISVNRDSGELFF
TRBJ2-7,.,TRBD1,TRBV30,TGTGCCTGGAGTGGTCGGCGGGACAGGGGTTTACACGAGCAGTACTTC,CAWSGRRDRGLHEQYF
TRBJ2-2,.,.,TRBV27,TGTGCCAGCAGGACAGGTGACGCCGGGGAGCTGTTTTTT,CASRTGDAGELFF
TRBJ2-6,once,.,TRBV19,TGTGCCAGTAGTATACAGGGGACAGGGGCCAACGTCCTGACTTTC,CASSIQGTGANVLTF
TRBJ2-7,.,TRBD2,TRBV5-4,TGTGCCAGCAGCTTGGTCGGGACTAGGAATGAGCAGTACTTC,CASSLVGTRNEQYF
TRBJ2-4,.,.,TRBV5-6,TGTGCCAGCAGCACGACAGGTAGCAAAAACATTCAGTACTTC,CASSTTGSKNIQYF
TRBJ1-6,.,.,TRBV14,TGTGCCAGCAGCCAAGATCCGGGACTCAATTCACCCCTCCACTTT,CASSQDPGLNSPLHF
TRBJ1-2,.,TRBD1,TRBV5-8,TGTGCCAGCAGCCCCCAGGACAGGGGCCACTATGGCTACACCTTC,CASSPQDRGHYGYTF
TRBJ1-1,.,.,TRBV19,TGTGCCAGCAGCAGGGTGGTAGAAACTGAAGCTTTCTTT,CASSRVVETEAFF
TRBJ2-3,.,TRBD2,TRBV7-2,TGTGCCAGCAGCTTCCCCACTAGCGGGGGGGAAGATACGCAGTATTTT,CASSFPTSGGEDTQYF
TRBJ2-1,.,.,TRBV14,TGTGCCAGCAGTTCAGGGCCCGGCGATGAGCAGTTCTTC,CASSSGPGDEQFF
TRBJ2-2,.,.,TRBV19,TGTGCCACGGGACAGAACACCGGGGAGCTGTTTTTT,CATGQNTGELFF
TRBJ2-5,.,.,TRBV1,TGCACCAGCAGCCCGACTAGCGGGGTCGAAGAGACCCAGTACTTC,CTSSPTSGVEETQYF
TRBJ2-7,.,TRBD1,TRBV5-5,TGTGCCAGCAGCTTGGATGGGACAGGGTTAGACGAGCAGTACTTC,CASSLDGTGLDEQYF
TRBJ2-1,.,TRBD1,TRBV11-3,TGTGCCAGCAGCTTAGACAGGGGGCTTGGGGAGCAGTTCTTC,CASSLDRGLGEQFF
TRBJ2-5,.,TRBD1,TRBV10-3,TGTGCCATCAGCCAGGGGGATCCAGAGACCCAGTACTTC,CAISQGDPETQYF
TRBJ2-2,once,.,TRBV4-2,TGTGCCAGCAGCCAAGATATCCTCCCGAGAGAAACCGGGGAGCTGTTTTTT,CASSQDILPRETGELFF
TRBJ1-1,.,TRBD1,TRBV18,TGTGCCAGCTCCCAGAGGACAGGGGGGAACACTGAAGCTTTCTTT,CASSQRTGGNTEAFF
TRBJ2-7,.,.,TRBV12-3/TRBV12-4,TGTGCCAGCAGTTTATTGAGCCTTGGCGAGCAGTACTTC,CASSLLSLGEQYF
TRBJ1-5,few,.,TRBV7-3,TGTGCCAGCAGCTCCCCCGGAGGAAACCAGCCCCAGCATTTT,CASSSPGGNQPQHF
TRBJ1-5,.,.,TRBV2,TGTGCCGCTTCGACAGACTCGGGGCCCCAGCATTTT,CAASTDSGPQHF
TRBJ2-1,.,.,TRBV12-3/TRBV12-4,TGTGCCAGCAGTTTCTCCCAGTACAATGAGCAGTTCTTC,CASSFSQYNEQFF
TRBJ2-5,few,.,TRBV5-1,TGCGCCAGCAGCTTGGGGGCGGAGACCCAGTACTTC,CASSLGAETQYF
TRBJ2-5,.,.,TRBV18,TGTGCCAGCTCCCCCGCGGGACGGGAAGAGACCCAGTACTTC,CASSPAGREETQYF
TRBJ2-7,once,TRBD1,TRBV11-2,TGTGCCAGCAGCACCGACAGGGGGATGACCTACGAGCAGTACTTC,CASSTDRGMTYEQYF
TRBJ2-3,.,TRBD1,TRBV19,TGTGCCAGTAGTACAGGGGGTAACACAGATACGCAGTATTTT,CASSTGGNTDTQYF
TRBJ1-2,.,.,TRBV6-5,TGTGCCAGCAGTTCTCAGGGGAGTGGCTACACCTTC,CASSSQGSGYTF
TRBJ1-2,.,.,TRBV6-5,TGTGCCAGCAGTTACTCGTCGCCAGGGCATGGCTACACCTTC,CASSYSSPGHGYTF
TRBJ2-3,.,TRBD2,TRBV2,TGTGCCAGCAGTGTATCGGGGGGGGCAGATACGCAGTATTTT,CASSVSGGADTQYF
TRBJ2-4,.,TRBD1,TRBV24-1,TGTGCCACCAGTGATCCGGGGACAGGGGAGGAGGAAAACATTCAGTACTTC,CATSDPGTGEEENIQYF
TRBJ1-1,few,.,TRBV10-2,TGCGCCAGCAGTGACCCAGCGCTGATGAACACTGAAGCTTTCTTT,CASSDPALMNTEAFF
TRBJ2-7,.,.,TRBV27,TGTGCCAGCAGGCCCCTCGGAGGCGGGCCCAGCTCCTACGAGCAGTACTTC,CASRPLGGGPSSYEQYF
TRBJ2-1,.,.,TRBV2,TGTGCCAGCAGGGACAGATCCTACAATGAGCAGTTCTTC,CASRDRSYNEQFF
TRBJ1-2,once,TRBD1,TRBV14,TGTGCCAGCAGCCGGGGACAGGGGGCATCCTTCTATGGCTACACCTTC,CASSRGQGASFYGYTF
TRBJ1-2,.,TRBD1,TRBV9,TGTGCCAGCAGCGCTGTAGACAGGGCCAACTATGGCTACACCTTC,CASSAVDRANYGYTF
TRBJ2-5,.,TRBD2,TRBV5-4,TGTGCCAGCAGCAGTCCTAGCGGGGGACAAGAGACCCAGTACTTC,CASSSPSGGQETQYF
TRBJ2-2,.,.,TRBV7-2,TGTGCCAGCAGCCTACGGGGAAACACCGGGGAGCTGTTTTTT,CASSLRGNTGELFF
TRBJ1-4,.,TRBD1,TRBV9,TGTGCCAGCAGCCCAATGACCGGGACAGGGTATGAAAAACTGTTTTTT,CASSPMTGTGYEKLFF
TRBJ1-1,.,TRBD1,TRBV25-1,TGTGCCAGCAGTCACAGGGGGCTTACGGAAGCTTTCTTT,CASSHRGLTEAFF
TRBJ1-6,.,.,TRBV5-6,TGTGCCAGCAGCTTGTCCCACCGGGACACTAATAATTCACCCCTCCACTTT,CASSLSHRDTNNSPLHF
TRBJ2-3,.,TRBD1,TRBV6-6,TGTGCCGGAAAGGGGGCGAGCATCGCAGATACGCAGTATTTT,CAGKGASIADTQYF
TRBJ1-2,.,.,TRBV6-6,TGTGCCAGCAGGTTGGGGGGGGCGAGAGTTGGCTATGGCTACACCTTC,CASRLGGARVGYGYTF
TRBJ2-3,.,.,TRBV7-8,TGTGCCAGCAGCCCCGGTGCGTATTTT,CASSPGAYF